This T cell receptor beta chain was obtained from a study of CD4 and CD8 cells across lung adenocarcinoma regions. A single record per CDR3 protein comes from TCRdb applying MiXCR to the PCR reads. The profile shows several thousand distinct CDR3 sequences, 45% to 50% of them singletons. A remark on this clonotype: Mismatch with germline at one junction end may stem from a read error.

The CDR3 contains 13 residues. The germline V gene encodes CDR1 MNHEY and CDR2 SMNVEV (reference sequence). Material for sequencing was CD8+ T cells from the center of a lung tumor. V usage is TRBV27 and J usage is TRBJ2-4; possible D gene TRBD1, 6 bases. This receptor was identified in a male donor with lung adenocarcinoma. The CD4 and CD8 labels of this study may be unreliable. This chain's CDR3 is CAWGLSGKNTQYF. The DNA of the CDR3 is TGTGCCTGGGGGCTGAGCGGCAAAAACACTCAGTACTTC.